This is a list of T cell receptor beta chains from one sample in a study of a mutant IDH1 vaccine in newly diagnosed glioma. Which antigens these TCRs recognize remains unknown. TCRdb's table, derived via immunoSEQ multiplex PCR, lists solely in-frame clones and lacks some. There are around 30,000 clones in the sample; about four fifths occur only once, and around 7% lies in the top ten. Source: PBMCs, taken from a glioma patient whose treatment included an IDH1 peptide vaccine. The receptors were sampled from a woman aged 18 to 35 with glioma. Each CDR3 is given with its conserved first and last residue. A D gene is named only where the DNA matches it firmly. Rows may omit the clone size; those that give it use once, few, many or a size class.

D gene	J gene	V gene	clone size	CDR3 protein	CDR3 DNA
.	TRBJ2-7	TRBV7-2	.	CASSLARERVSYEQYF	TGTGCCAGCAGCTTAGCCCGCGAGCGGGTCTCCTACGAGCAGTACTTC
.	TRBJ1-2	TRBV30	.	CAWSGRQHTF	TGTGCCTGGAGTGGACGCCAACACACCTTC
.	TRBJ2-5	TRBV7-7	.	CASSLGAGKETQYF	TGTGCTAGCAGCTTAGGAGCCGGAAAAGAGACCCAGTACTTC
TRBD1	TRBJ2-5	TRBV2	.	CASRGTAQETQYF	TGTGCCAGCAGGGGGACAGCGCAAGAGACCCAGTACTTC
.	TRBJ2-5	TRBV10-1	.	CASSGRGSHQETQYF	TGCGCCAGCAGTGGAAGAGGGAGCCACCAAGAGACCCAGTACTTC
.	TRBJ1-4	TRBV21-1	.	CASRAACYKVHNEKLFF	TGTGCCAGCAGGGCTGCCTGCTACAAGGTGCATAATGAAAAACTGTTTTTT
.	TRBJ1-4	TRBV28	.	CASSPAGVGMGEKLFF	TGTGCCAGCAGCCCCGCCGGTGTGGGGATGGGTGAAAAACTGTTTTTT
.	TRBJ2-1	TRBV19	.	CASSIVGFNNEQFF	TGTGCCAGTAGTATAGTTGGCTTCAATAATGAGCAGTTCTTC
.	TRBJ2-7	TRBV11-2	once	CASSLQGVGYEQYF	TGTGCCAGCAGTTTACAGGGCGTCGGTTACGAGCAGTACTTC
.	TRBJ2-1	TRBV4-1	.	CASSQEEWSGPCNEQFF	TGCGCCAGCAGCCAAGAAGAATGGAGCGGGCCCTGCAATGAGCAGTTCTTC
.	TRBJ1-2	TRBV4-1	.	CASSQDPGGSYGYTF	TGCGCCAGCAGCCAAGATCCCGGGGGTAGCTATGGCTACACCTTC
TRBD2	TRBJ2-5	TRBV4-1	.	CASSQGYGTSGPETQYF	TGCGCCAGCAGCCAAGGGTATGGGACTAGCGGACCAGAGACCCAGTACTTC
TRBD1	TRBJ2-7	TRBV7-3	.	CASSLGQGLFYEQYF	TGTGCCAGCAGCCTCGGACAGGGATTATTCTACGAGCAGTACTTC
.	TRBJ1-2	TRBV29-1	.	CSVEDLGGYTF	TGCAGCGTTGAAGATCTCGGGGGCTACACCTTC
TRBD1	TRBJ1-2	TRBV6-6	.	CASRGGGTLYGYTF	TGTGCCAGCAGGGGAGGGGGCACGTTGTATGGCTACACCTTC
TRBD2	TRBJ2-7	TRBV27	.	CASSFSGRASYEQYF	TGTGCCAGCAGTTTTAGCGGGAGGGCCTCCTACGAGCAGTACTTC
.	TRBJ1-3	TRBV5-1	.	CASSLGQPGNTIYF	TGCGCCAGCAGCTTGGGACAGCCTGGAAACACCATATATTTT
.	TRBJ1-5	TRBV15	.	CATSNGGAGNQPQHF	TGTGCCACCAGCAACGGGGGCGCGGGCAATCAGCCCCAGCATTTT
.	TRBJ1-6	TRBV27	.	CASSFINSPLHF	TGTGCCAGCAGTTTTATTAATTCACCCCTCCACTTT
TRBD2	TRBJ2-5	TRBV9	few	CASSVEERGGETQYF	TGTGCCAGCAGCGTAGAGGAGCGGGGGGGAGAGACCCAGTACTTC
.	TRBJ1-5	TRBV4-1	.	CASSQDRGQPQHF	TGCGCCAGCAGCCAAGATCGAGGTCAGCCCCAGCATTTT
.	TRBJ2-1	TRBV7-9	.	CASRPASSSYNEQFF	TGTGCCAGCAGGCCTGCCTCGAGCTCCTACAATGAGCAGTTCTTC
TRBD1	TRBJ1-2	TRBV18	once	CASSPGGQGDYGYTF	TGTGCCAGCTCACCAGGGGGACAGGGCGATTATGGCTACACCTTC
.	TRBJ2-1	TRBV11-2	.	CASSLAVGQGLVEQFF	TGTGCCAGCAGCTTAGCAGTGGGGCAGGGGTTGGTTGAGCAGTTCTTC
TRBD1	TRBJ1-1	TRBV27	once	CASSPNDQGGTEAFF	TGTGCCAGCAGTCCCAATGATCAGGGGGGCACTGAAGCTTTCTTT
TRBD1	TRBJ1-1	TRBV4-3	.	CASSQWDRVNTEAFF	TGCGCCAGCAGCCAATGGGACAGGGTGAACACTGAAGCTTTCTTT
.	TRBJ2-2	TRBV2	.	CASSELGAPGELFF	TGTGCCAGCAGTGAATTGGGGGCTCCCGGGGAGCTGTTTTTT
TRBD1	TRBJ1-5	TRBV28	.	CASSETGDHQPQHF	TGTGCCAGCAGTGAGACAGGGGATCATCAGCCCCAGCATTTT
.	TRBJ2-7	TRBV6-6	.	CASSPASVRSYEQYF	TGTGCCAGCAGCCCAGCGTCAGTACGCTCCTACGAGCAGTACTTC
.	TRBJ2-7	TRBV29-1	.	CSVVSGDREQYF	TGCAGCGTTGTCTCCGGGGATCGCGAGCAGTACTTC
TRBD2	TRBJ2-7	TRBV7-6	.	CASSLGAGEKAYEQYF	TGTGCCAGCAGCTTAGGGGCGGGGGAGAAGGCCTACGAGCAGTACTTC